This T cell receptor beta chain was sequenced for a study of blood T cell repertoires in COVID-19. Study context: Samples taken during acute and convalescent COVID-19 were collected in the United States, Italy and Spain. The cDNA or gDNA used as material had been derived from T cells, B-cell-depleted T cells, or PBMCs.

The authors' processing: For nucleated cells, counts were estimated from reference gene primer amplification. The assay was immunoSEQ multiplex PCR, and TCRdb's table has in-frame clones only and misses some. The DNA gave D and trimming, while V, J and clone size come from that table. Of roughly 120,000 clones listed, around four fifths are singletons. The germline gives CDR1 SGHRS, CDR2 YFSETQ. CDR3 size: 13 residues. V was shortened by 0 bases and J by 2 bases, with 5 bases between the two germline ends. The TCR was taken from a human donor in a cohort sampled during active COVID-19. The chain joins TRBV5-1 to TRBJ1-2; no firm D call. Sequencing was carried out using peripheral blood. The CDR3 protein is CASSLAENYGYTF. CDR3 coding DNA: TGCGCCAGCAGCTTGGCTGAGAACTATGGCTACACCTTC.